One sample yielded the 7 T cell receptor beta chains listed below, sequenced in a study of early T cells in non-severe SARS-CoV-2 infection. TCRdb reanalysed the 5' RACE reads using MiXCR and keeps one entry per CDR3 protein. The profile shows around 99,000 distinct CDR3 sequences, 11% of them singletons. Sequenced sample: whole blood. The receptor source for this set is an adult who was a healthcare worker with PCR-confirmed SARS-CoV-2 infection or an uninfected control (not recorded which).

V and J are TRBV5-1 and TRBJ2-4, with D uncertain. Trimming took 4 bases from V and 9 from J, leaving 14 bases between them. This CDR3 comprises 13 residues. Germline lookup yields CDR1 SGHRS and CDR2 YFSETQ. The CDR3 coding sequence is TGCGCCAGCAGCCCGCTCAGCTCAGGCATTCAGTACTTC. Protein sequence: CASSPLSSGIQYF.

This clonotype has a count of ten or more. The chain combines TRBV21-1 with TRBJ2-7; the D call TRBD1 from the table was never checked on the DNA. TRBV21-1 is classified as a pseudogene. The CDR3 extends over 13 amino acids. The CDR3 DNA sequence: TGTGCCAGCAGCCAGGGCAGAAACTACGAGCAGTACTTC. It yields the protein CASSQGRNYEQYF.

This clonotype was found many times. The rearrangement joins TRBV3-1 to TRBJ1-1; possible D gene TRBD1, 5 bases. V was trimmed by 2 bases and J by 5 bases, leaving 12 bases between them. This CDR3 contains 14 residues. Per germline, CDR1 LGHDT and CDR2 YNNKEL (reference sequence). CDR3 loop: CASSQQGRGTEAFF. In DNA form, the CDR3 reads TGTGCCAGCAGCCAACAGGGAAGAGGAACTGAAGCTTTCTTT.

The sample holds many counts of this clonotype. The V and J genes are TRBV12-3 or TRBV12-4 and TRBJ2-4; the D gene is possibly TRBD2 (5 bases). The V end was cut by 7 bases, the J end by 0 bases, with 10 bases between. The CDR3 is 14 amino acids. The CDR3 coding sequence is TGTGCCAGCACCTCCAGCGGAGCCAAAAACATTCAGTACTTC. Translated: CASTSSGAKNIQYF.

The chain uses TRBV7-2 and TRBJ2-7; D gene ambiguous. The V end lost 5 bases, the J end lost 0 bases, and 14 bases lay between the germline ends. CDR1 and CDR2 from the germline V gene are SGHTA and FQGNSA. This CDR3 has 15 residues. CDR3 bases: TGTGCCAGCAGCCCCTGGACCCTGAGCTCCTACGAGCAGTACTTC. It specifies CASSPWTLSSYEQYF. The full variable domain, rest sourced from reference TRBV7-2 and TRBJ2-7, is GAGVSQSPSNKVTEKGKDVELRCDPISGHTALYWYRQSLGQGLEFLIYFQGNSAPDKSGLPSDRFSAERTGGSVSTLTIQRTQQEDSAVYLCASSPWTLSSYEQYFGPGTRLTVT.

This clonotype appeared many times. V gene TRBV6-5 combines with J gene TRBJ2-1; 12 bases match TRBD2. Trimming at V came to 4 bases and at J to 0 bases, leaving 1 base not matched to a gene. Germline values: CDR1 MNHEY, CDR2 SVGAGI. The CDR3 has 16 residues. The CDR3 nucleotides read TGTGCCAGCAGTTCGACTAGCGGGGGCTCCTACAATGAGCAGTTCTTC. It codes for CASSSTSGGSYNEQFF.

To note about this clonotype: A much larger clone lies a single base off, so this may be a read error. This chain's CDR3 is CASSPRADRASQETQYF. CDR3 nucleotides: TGTGCCAGCAGTCCCCGCGCTGACAGGGCATCACAAGAGACCCAGTACTTC. The chain employs TRBV12-3 or TRBV12-4 and TRBJ2-5; 7 nucleotides align to TRBD1. There are 17 residues in the CDR3. V lost 5 bases, J lost 2 bases, and 14 bases stayed unmatched.